One sample yielded the 25 T cell receptor beta chains listed below, sequenced in a study of blood T cell repertoires in COVID-19. The assay was immunoSEQ multiplex PCR, and TCRdb's table has in-frame clones only and misses some. The table lists 200,000 to 250,000 clones, around 86% of them singletons. Sample: peripheral blood. These receptors all stem from a woman aged 70-85 years with COVID-19, enrolled during active disease.

This chain joins TRBV5-1 and TRBJ1-2; 8 nucleotides match TRBD1. V dropped 4 bases and J dropped 5; count of bases not matched to a gene: 7. The length of the CDR3 is 14 residues. Germline V gene lookup returns CDR1 SGHRS and CDR2 YFSETQ. The DNA of the CDR3 is TGCGCCAGCAGCCAAACCGGGACAGGATATGGCTACACCTTC. Protein sequence: CASSQTGTGYGYTF.

The chain has TRBV12-3 or TRBV12-4 and TRBJ1-1; D is undetermined. This CDR3 region has 12 residues. V lost 2 bases to trimming and J lost 6 bases, with 7 bases between them. The CDR3 DNA sequence: TGTGCCAGCAGTTTACGGGTCGCTGAAGCTTTCTTT. This codes for CASSLRVAEAFF.

V usage is TRBV7-2 and J usage is TRBJ2-5; 9 bases are a match to TRBD2. CDR3 length: 19 amino acids. The junction had 15 bases not matched to a gene; V was cut back by 2 bases and J by 2 bases. In germline, CDR1 is SGHTA, CDR2 FQGNSA. As DNA, the CDR3 is TGTGCCAGCAGCTTAACCCCCCCCGCTAGCGGGATCGGGCAAGAGACCCAGTACTTC. As protein: CASSLTPPASGIGQETQYF.

This clone has only a few counts. The chain recombines TRBV7-2 with TRBJ2-1, with D tentatively TRBD2 (5 bases). From germline, CDR1 is SGHTA and CDR2 FQGNSA. Trimming removed 5 bases at V and 12 bases at J, with 17 bases between. This CDR3 is 13 amino acids long. The CDR3 reads CASSLNRASGQFF. CDR3 in DNA: TGTGCCAGCAGCCTAAACAGAGCCAGCGGGCAGTTCTTC.

The chain carries TRBV28 and TRBJ2-1, with 10 nucleotides matching TRBD1. In germline, CDR1 is MDHEN, CDR2 SYDVKM. Losses at the gene ends were 3 bases for V and 5 bases for J; bases not matched to a gene: 4. The CDR3 runs to 15 residues. CDR3 sequence reads: CASSFRTGGNNEQFF. CDR3 DNA: TGTGCCAGCAGTTTTCGGACAGGGGGGAACAATGAGCAGTTCTTC.

V and J are TRBV6-1 and TRBJ1-5; TRBD1 aligns across 7 bases. The CDR3 runs 15 residues. Germline trimming cut 9 bases from V and 3 bases from J; bases unmatched to any gene: 11. Germline V gene sequence: CDR1 MNHNS, CDR2 SASEGT. The CDR3 sequence is CASLATGTVNQPQHF. As DNA, the CDR3 is TGTGCCAGTCTCGCCACCGGGACAGTCAATCAGCCCCAGCATTTT.

This chain uses TRBV5-1 with TRBJ1-5; D might be TRBD1 (5 bases). Germline-derived CDR1 and CDR2 are SGHRS and YFSETQ. V was trimmed by 2 bases and J by 0 bases, leaving 9 bases between them. This CDR3 region has 15 residues. The CDR3 sequence: CASSLSGISNQPQHF. The CDR3 nucleotides are TGCGCCAGCAGCTTATCAGGGATTAGCAATCAGCCCCAGCATTTT.

The chain is built from TRBV28 and TRBJ1-6, with 7 bases lining up with TRBD1. From germline, CDR1 is MDHEN and CDR2 SYDVKM. J was trimmed by 7 bases and V by 4 bases; bases with no gene match: 7. The CDR3 extends over 15 amino acids. CDR3 amino acids: CASSYPGGGNSPLHF. The CDR3 nucleotides read TGTGCCAGCAGTTACCCAGGGGGTGGGAATTCACCCCTCCACTTT. Supplemented by reference TRBV28 and TRBJ1-6, the full variable domain reads DVKVTQSSRYLVKRTGEKVFLECVQDMDHENMFWYRQDPGLGLRLIYFSYDVKMKEKGDIPEGYSVSREKKERFSLILESASTNQTSMYLCASSYPGGGNSPLHFGNGTRLTVT.

This chain connects TRBV5-1 to TRBJ2-1, with TRBD2 matching 9 bases. J was trimmed by 7 bases and V by 0 bases; bases with no gene match: 14. The CDR3 length is 18 residues. From germline, CDR1 is SGHRS and CDR2 YFSETQ. The CDR3 spells CASSLVAGVTSLGNEQFF. The CDR3 region has the DNA TGCGCCAGCAGCTTGGTAGCGGGAGTGACATCTTTGGGGAATGAGCAGTTCTTC.

The chain combines TRBV6-6 with TRBJ2-2; D is undetermined. Trimming shortened V by 9 bases and J by 0 bases, and 8 bases separated the two germline ends. Germline CDR1 is MNHNY and CDR2 is SVGAGI (reference sequence). The CDR3 contains 13 residues. DNA for the CDR3: TGTGCCAGTTCTAGTTCGAACACCGGGGAGCTGTTTTTT. Translation gives CASSSSNTGELFF.

V gene TRBV2 combines with J gene TRBJ1-1; perhaps TRBD1 as D (6 bases). The V end was cut by 5 bases, the J end by 0 bases, with 25 bases between. The CDR3 is 19 residues long. Germline V gene sequence: CDR1 SNHLY, CDR2 FYNNEI. CDR3 in amino acids: CASSPFPGQQSLMNTEAFF. The CDR3 coding sequence is TGTGCCAGCAGTCCCTTCCCCGGACAGCAATCCCTAATGAACACTGAAGCTTTCTTT.

V is TRBV28 and J is TRBJ2-1; 9 bases agree with TRBD2. The length of the CDR3 is 17 residues. Germline V gene sequence: CDR1 MDHEN, CDR2 SYDVKM. The V gene end was trimmed by 5 bases and the J gene end by 3 bases; junction bases not matched to a gene: 11. CDR3 in DNA: TGTGCCAGCAGTCCCATGAGGCTAGCGGGAAACTACAATGAGCAGTTCTTC. Translating gives CASSPMRLAGNYNEQFF.

CDR3 region: CASRGQWSYTF. The CDR3 nucleotides are TGCGCCAGCAGGGGACAGTGGAGCTACACCTTC. The rearrangement uses TRBV5-1 and TRBJ1-2, with 7 bases fitting TRBD1. After removal of 5 bases from V and 9 bases from J, the junction contained 4 bases not matched to a gene. CDR1 and CDR2 (germline): SGHRS, YFSETQ. This CDR3 has 11 residues.

This clone was counted between two and nine times. The J gene is TRBJ1-5, the V gene TRBV5-5; D uncertain. This CDR3 is 15 amino acids long. V was pared by 0 bases and J by 1 base, with 8 bases between. Germline CDR1 SGHKS, CDR2 YYEKEE (reference sequence). In DNA form, the CDR3 reads TGTGCCAGCAGCTTGGACCGACAAAGCAATCAGCCCCAGCATTTT. It encodes CASSLDRQSNQPQHF.

The rearrangement joins TRBV3-1 (or the pseudogene TRBV3-2) to TRBJ1-1; D is perhaps TRBD1 (5 bases). V was pared by 6 bases and J by 8 bases, with 10 bases between. The CDR3 is made up of 11 amino acids. CDR1 is LGHDT, CDR2 YNNKEL, per germline (reference sequence). The CDR3 DNA follows: TGTGCCAGCAGGCACGGGGGAGAAGCTTTCTTT. Translating gives CASRHGGEAFF.

The chain combines TRBV7-9 with TRBJ1-2; no clear D gene. The CDR3 sequence is 13 residues long. V dropped 1 base and J dropped 2 bases, with 5 bases sitting between them. Germline lookup yields CDR1 SEHNR and CDR2 FQNEAQ (reference sequence). CDR3 amino acids: CASSLGLNYGYTF. CDR3 nucleotide sequence: TGTGCCAGCAGCTTAGGTCTCAACTATGGCTACACCTTC. The whole variable domain, remainder taken from reference TRBV7-9 and TRBJ1-2, is DTGVSQNPRHKITKRGQNVTFRCDPISEHNRLYWYRQTLGQGPEFLTYFQNEAQLEKSRLLSDRFSAERPKGSFSTLEIQRTEQGDSAMYLCASSLGLNYGYTFGSGTRLTVV.

CDR3 sequence reads: CASSPPQAYEQYF. The CDR3 DNA reads TGTGCCAGCAGTCCACCCCAGGCCTACGAGCAGTACTTC. This chain connects TRBV28 to TRBJ2-7; no clear D gene. V was clipped by 5 bases and J by 2 bases, with 10 bases between them. Germline CDR1 MDHEN, CDR2 SYDVKM. CDR3 length: 13 amino acids.

The V and J genes are TRBV2 and TRBJ2-7; D possibly corresponds to TRBD2 (5 bases). The CDR3 is made up of 12 amino acids. Trimming took off 6 bases at V and 2 bases at J, with 8 bases between the two ends. Germline CDR1 SNHLY, CDR2 FYNNEI. The CDR3 nucleotides are TGTGCCAGCAGGGGAGAGGCCTACGAGCAGTACTTC. Protein product: CASRGEAYEQYF.

This clone was seen only once. The chain recombines TRBV7-6 with TRBJ2-3; a possible D gene is TRBD2 (5 bases). This CDR3 region has 14 residues. Germline V gene lookup returns CDR1 SGHVS and CDR2 FNYEAQ. V shed 5 bases and J shed 0 bases, with 9 bases lying between them. For the CDR3, the DNA is TGTGCCAGCAGCCTGGGGAGAAGCACAGATACGCAGTATTTT. This codes for CASSLGRSTDTQYF.

J is TRBJ2-7 and V is TRBV25-1; D perhaps matches TRBD1 (6 bases). The CDR3 runs to 11 residues. V was clipped by 8 bases and J by 6 bases, with 11 bases between them. CDR1 and CDR2 (germline): MGHDK, SYGVNS. The CDR3 is CASAIGGEQYF. CDR3 in DNA: TGTGCCAGCGCTATAGGGGGCGAGCAGTACTTC.

V is TRBV7-2 and J is TRBJ2-1; weak D call: TRBD1 (6 bases). Germline CDR1 reads SGHTA; CDR2 reads FQGNSA. V shed 5 bases and J shed 4 bases, with 12 bases lying between them. The CDR3 contains 14 residues. The CDR3 region is CASSVDRIYNEQFF. DNA of the CDR3: TGTGCCAGCAGCGTTGACAGGATTTACAATGAGCAGTTCTTC.

V is TRBV15 and J is TRBJ2-1; no reliable D call. Germline assignment: CDR1 LNHNV and CDR2 YYDKDF (reference sequence). This CDR3 is built from 14 residues. Trimming shortened V by 0 bases and J by 6 bases, and 9 bases separated the two germline ends. The CDR3 spells CATSRDVFGNEQFF. The CDR3 DNA sequence: TGTGCCACCAGCAGAGATGTGTTCGGCAATGAGCAGTTCTTC.

The chain links TRBV6-1 to TRBJ2-1; TRBD2 aligns across 14 bases. Germline V gene lookup returns CDR1 MNHNS and CDR2 SASEGT. This CDR3 has 16 amino acids. J lost 7 bases, V lost 1 base, and 3 bases had no gene match. The CDR3: CASSEVRTSGRNEQFF. CDR3 nucleotide sequence: TGTGCCAGCAGTGAAGTAAGGACTAGCGGGAGGAATGAGCAGTTCTTC.

The chain is built from TRBV6-6 and TRBJ2-7, with TRBD1 identical over 9 bases. This CDR3 spans 14 amino acids. J was trimmed by 3 bases and V by 5 bases; bases with no gene match: 5. Looked up from germline, CDR1 is MNHNY and CDR2 is SVGAGI (reference sequence). The CDR3, as DNA: TGTGCCAGCAGTAAGACAGGGGGTTACTACGAGCAGTACTTC. This gives the protein CASSKTGGYYEQYF.

The chain combines TRBV30 with TRBJ1-1; 7 bases fit TRBD1. The CDR3 runs to 14 residues. Trimming cost V 1 base and J 1 base; bases outside gene matches: 3. Germline loops: CDR1 GTSNPN, CDR2 SVGIG (reference sequence). In DNA, the CDR3 is TGTGCCTGGAGTGAGACAGGGTGGAACACTGAAGCTTTCTTT. Protein sequence: CAWSETGWNTEAFF.